Presented here are 21 T cell receptor beta chains from one specimen sequenced in a study of breast tumors, draining lymph nodes, adjacent tissues. TCRdb re-derived calls from the multiplex PCR reads in MiXCR, one entry per CDR3 protein. The profile shows roughly 130,000 distinct CDR3 sequences, 20% of them singletons. Breast cancer patients provided tissue from their axillary draining lymph nodes. Sequenced: axillary lymph node tissue. These receptors all stem from a female donor with breast cancer. Some clones in this sample may be carry-over from other donors' samples.

The V call is TRBV2, the J call TRBJ2-3; a possible D gene is TRBD2 (6 bases). CDR1 is SNHLY and CDR2 is FYNNEI in the germline V gene. The germline V and J ends were trimmed by 7 bases and 5 bases, with 16 bases remaining between them. This CDR3 spans 14 amino acids. The CDR3 loop reads CASMRDQGIDTQYF. The CDR3 DNA reads TGTGCCAGCATGCGGGACCAGGGTATAGATACGCAGTATTTT.

V and J are TRBV7-9 and TRBJ2-5, with D possibly being TRBD1 (5 bases). Germline V gene data show CDR1 as SEHNR and CDR2 as FQNEAQ (reference sequence). With 1 base removed from V and 5 bases from J, the gap between germline ends came to 11 bases. The CDR3 extends over 14 amino acids. In nucleotides, the CDR3 is TGTGCCAGCAGCTTAGAACCTGGGGCGGAGACCCAGTACTTC. This translates into CASSLEPGAETQYF.

This clonotype has only a few counts. Mismatch with germline at one junction end may stem from a read error. V and J are TRBV5-6 and TRBJ2-2; 9 nucleotides agree with TRBD2. The CDR3 loop spans 17 amino acids. The V gene's germline CDR1 is SGHDT and CDR2 YYEEEE. CDR3: CASGLGLAGHFSGELFF. The CDR3 DNA reads TGTGCCAGCGGCTTGGGGCTAGCGGGACATTTCAGTGGGGAGCTGTTTTTT.

The chain links TRBV20-1 to TRBJ1-5; D remains unclear. In germline, CDR1 is DFQATT, CDR2 SNEGSKA (reference sequence). V was clipped by 0 bases and J by 0 bases, with 9 bases between them. The CDR3 consists of 15 residues. For the CDR3, the DNA is TGCAGTGCTAGAGAGACCGGGAATAGCAATCAGCCCCAGCATTTT. This encodes CSARETGNSNQPQHF.

The table lists this clonotype with many counts. V usage is TRBV15 and J usage is TRBJ2-1, with a tentative D call TRBD1 (5 bases). The CDR3 is made up of 14 amino acids. V was shortened by 0 bases and J by 6 bases, with 9 bases between the two germline ends. The germline V gene encodes CDR1 LNHNV and CDR2 YYDKDF (reference sequence). CDR3 in DNA: TGTGCCACCAGCAGAGATGTGGGGCCCAATGAGCAGTTCTTC. It yields the protein CATSRDVGPNEQFF.

The chain uses TRBV10-3 and TRBJ1-1, with D possibly matching TRBD1 (6 bases). The CDR3 is 15 residues long. Per the germline V gene, CDR1 is ENHRY and CDR2 is SYGVKD. V lost 1 base and J 4 bases, leaving 13 bases between the germline ends. The CDR3 DNA sequence: TGTGCCATCAGTGAGTTGCGGGGGCAGGCCACTGAAGCTTTCTTT. Translating gives CAISELRGQATEAFF.

This clonotype was seen many times. This chain uses TRBV12-3 or TRBV12-4 with TRBJ2-7, with TRBD2 matching 12 bases. The CDR3 consists of 15 residues. V lost 4 bases to trimming and J lost 0 bases; unmatched junction nucleotides: 1. In DNA, the CDR3 is TGTGCCAGCAGTTGGACTAGCGGGAACTCCTACGAGCAGTACTTC. Its protein is CASSWTSGNSYEQYF.

The CDR3 protein is CASSLPGTGENIQYF. CDR3 nucleotides: TGTGCCAGCAGCTTACCCGGGACAGGGGAAAACATTCAGTACTTC. The chain is built from TRBV5-8 and TRBJ2-4; 10 bases map to TRBD1. Germline-derived CDR1 and CDR2 are SGHTS and YDEGEE. There are 15 residues in the CDR3. J lost 5 bases, V lost 2 bases, and 4 bases had no gene match. Complete variable domain (other parts from reference TRBV5-8 and TRBJ2-4): EAGVTQSPTHLIKTRGQQATLRCSPISGHTSVYWYQQALGLGLQFLLWYDEGEERNRGNFPPRFSGRQFPNYSSELNVNALELEDSALYLCASSLPGTGENIQYFGAGTRLSVL.

This clonotype was counted at least ten times. The chain joins TRBV2 to TRBJ2-7; no reliable D call. The germline V gene has CDR1 SNHLY and CDR2 FYNNEI. The CDR3 runs to 12 residues. The germline V and J ends were trimmed by 4 bases and 7 bases, with 11 bases remaining between them. This CDR3 is CASSAVWVEQYF. CDR3 DNA sequence: TGTGCCAGCAGTGCCGTTTGGGTGGAGCAGTACTTC.

This clonotype was counted at least ten times. V gene TRBV7-2 combines with J gene TRBJ2-5, with 11 bases that match TRBD1. This CDR3 is 13 amino acids long. V was pared by 6 bases and J by 4 bases, with 1 base of the junction left unmatched. The germline V gene encodes CDR1 SGHTA and CDR2 FQGNSA. The CDR3 DNA sequence: TGTGCCAGCAGGGGGACAGGGGGAGAGACCCAGTACTTC. It is translated as CASRGTGGETQYF.

This chain joins TRBV27 and TRBJ2-7; TRBD1 matches at 9 bases. The CDR3 sequence is 16 residues long. V dropped 2 bases and J dropped 2; count of bases not matched to a gene: 7. Germline assignment: CDR1 MNHEY and CDR2 SMNVEV (reference sequence). CDR3 in DNA: TGTGCCAGCAGTTTAAAGACAGGGGGAGGGGCCTACGAGCAGTACTTC. The encoded protein is CASSLKTGGGAYEQYF.

This clonotype was seen repeatedly, ten times or more. This rearrangement joins TRBV24-1 to TRBJ2-4; no firm D call. The CDR3 runs 13 residues. Trimming removed 3 bases at V and 1 base at J, with 3 bases between. CDR1 and CDR2 from the germline V gene are KGHDR and SFDVKD. The CDR3 reads CATSDSAKNIQYF. In DNA, the CDR3 is TGTGCCACCAGTGATAGCGCCAAAAACATTCAGTACTTC.

This rearrangement joins TRBV7-2 to TRBJ2-5, with D maybe TRBD2 (5 bases). Germline values: CDR1 SGHTA, CDR2 FQGNSA. The V and J ends lost 2 bases and 5 bases respectively, with 9 bases between them. The length of the CDR3 is 13 residues. CDR3 loop: CASSLSRRETQYF. In DNA form, the CDR3 reads TGTGCCAGCAGCTTAAGTCGGAGGGAGACCCAGTACTTC.

This clonotype was picked up many times. The chain is built from TRBV20-1 and TRBJ2-5, with 9 bases that match TRBD2. In germline, CDR1 is DFQATT, CDR2 SNEGSKA (reference sequence). Trimming took 5 bases from V and 5 from J; bases not matched to a gene: 6. The length of the CDR3 is 13 residues. The CDR3 sequence is CSAVSGGWETQYF. The CDR3 nucleotides read TGCAGTGCTGTTAGCGGGGGTTGGGAGACCCAGTACTTC.

As regards this clonotype: The missing conserved phenylalanine or tryptophan at the end of this CDR3 makes a read error likely. This chain uses TRBV18 with TRBJ2-5; no firm D call. The length of the CDR3 is 14 residues. Trimming shortened V by 2 bases and J by 0 bases, and 7 bases separated the two germline ends. Germline V lookup: CDR1 KGHSH, CDR2 LQKENI. The CDR3 bases are TGTGCCAGCTCACCAAAAGGAAACCAAGAGACCCAGTACCCC. Translating it yields CASSPKGNQETQYP.

This clonotype was recorded many times. The J gene is TRBJ2-5, the V gene TRBV7-8; unclear D gene. This CDR3 contains 14 residues. V was pared by 7 bases and J by 2 bases, with 14 bases between. Per germline, CDR1 SGHVS and CDR2 FQNEAQ. CDR3 coding DNA: TGTGCCAGCACCCCCCGCGGCGCGCAAGAGACCCAGTACTTC. Translation gives CASTPRGAQETQYF. The full variable domain, completed using reference TRBV7-8 and TRBJ2-5, is GAGVSQSPRYKVAKRGQDVALRCDPISGHVSLFWYQQALGQGPEFLTYFQNEAQLDKSGLPSDRFFAERPEGSVSTLKIQRTQQEDSAVYLCASTPRGAQETQYFGPGTRLLVL.

The rearrangement links TRBV6-5 to TRBJ1-5; D is possibly TRBD1 (5 bases). This CDR3 spans 15 amino acids. The V gene's germline CDR1 is MNHEY and CDR2 SVGAGI. Trimming took off 3 bases at V and 3 bases at J, with 12 bases between the two ends. CDR3 region: CASSYFGGYNQPQHF. The CDR3 DNA is TGTGCCAGCAGTTATTTTGGGGGGTACAATCAGCCCCAGCATTTT.

Many counts were recorded for this clonotype. V gene TRBV4-2 combines with J gene TRBJ1-2; 8 nucleotides agree with TRBD1. Trimming took 0 bases from V and 8 from J; bases not matched to a gene: 8. This CDR3 spans 15 amino acids. Germline V CDR1 and CDR2: LGHNA, YNFKEQ. CDR3: CASSQEPPDREGYTF. The CDR3 DNA reads TGTGCCAGCAGCCAAGAGCCTCCGGACAGGGAGGGCTACACCTTC.

Comments on this clonotype: A much larger clonotype is one base distant, so this may be a read error. The genes are TRBV2 and TRBJ1-5; perhaps TRBD1 as D (5 bases). The CDR3 spans 16 residues. CDR1 and CDR2 (germline): SNHLY, FYNNEI. The chain's CDR3 is CASSESRGLSNQPRHF. The CDR3, as DNA: TGTGCCAGCAGTGAAAGTAGGGGCCTTAGCAATCAGCCCCGGCATTTT.

This clonotype was counted many times. DNA for the CDR3: TGCAGTGCTCGCCGACTGCCAATCTACGAGCAGTACTTC. This codes for CSARRLPIYEQYF. The chain has TRBV20-1 and TRBJ2-7, with no clear D. The CDR3 is made up of 13 amino acids. Per germline, CDR1 DFQATT and CDR2 SNEGSKA (reference sequence). V was shortened by 5 bases and J by 3 bases, with 14 bases between the two germline ends.

This sequence joins TRBV6-2 or TRBV6-3 and TRBJ2-5; the D is unclear. Trimming removed 7 bases at V and 4 bases at J, with 22 bases between. Germline values: CDR1 MNHEY, CDR2 SVGEGT. The CDR3 is 16 residues long. Here the CDR3 DNA reads TGTGCCAGCATGAACGGGCCCATTGCAAAGCGAGAGACCCAGTACTTC. Translation: CASMNGPIAKRETQYF.